The present TCR beta chain was sequenced within a study of cytomegalovirus exposure and HLA in healthy donors. Study-level findings and limits: Specificity of a few CMV-associated chains for CMV antigens was verified in vitro.

PCR was performed using 60 Vbeta and 13 Jbeta primers. Generated by immunoSEQ multiplex PCR, the TCRdb table keeps only in-frame clones and is missing some. The sample holds around 67,000 clones; about three quarters are singletons and the top ten take approximately 7.8%. The V end was cut by 5 bases, the J end by 2 bases, with 16 bases between. This CDR3 is 15 amino acids long. Germline CDR1 reads MNHEY; CDR2 reads SVGAGI. About this clone: What it binds is not known.

Among the donors, all were healthy bone marrow donors. The sequence came from a woman in her twenties or thirties in good health and CMV-seropositive. The chain links TRBV6-5 to TRBJ2-7, with D tentatively TRBD2 (6 bases). Sequences were obtained from PBMCs. The CDR3 here is CASSTPGGGPYEQYF. In nucleotides, the CDR3 is TGTGCCAGCAGTACTCCTGGGGGAGGACCCTACGAGCAGTACTTC.